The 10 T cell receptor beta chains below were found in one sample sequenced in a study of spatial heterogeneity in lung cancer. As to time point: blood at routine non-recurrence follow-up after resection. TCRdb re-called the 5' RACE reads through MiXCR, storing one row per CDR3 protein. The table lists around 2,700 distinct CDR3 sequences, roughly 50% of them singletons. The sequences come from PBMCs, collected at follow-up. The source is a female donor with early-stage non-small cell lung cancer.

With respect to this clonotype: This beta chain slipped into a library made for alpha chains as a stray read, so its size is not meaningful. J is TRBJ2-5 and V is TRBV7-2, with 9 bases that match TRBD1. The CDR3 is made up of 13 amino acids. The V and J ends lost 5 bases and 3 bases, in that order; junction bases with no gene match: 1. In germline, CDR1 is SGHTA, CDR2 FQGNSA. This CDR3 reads CASSRDREETQYF. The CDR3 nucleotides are TGTGCCAGCAGCCGGGACAGGGAAGAGACCCAGTACTTC.

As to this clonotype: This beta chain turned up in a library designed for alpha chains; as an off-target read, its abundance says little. The CDR3 region is CSVDQLAGGLNEQFF. The CDR3 region has the DNA TGCAGCGTGGACCAACTAGCGGGAGGCCTCAATGAGCAGTTCTTC. The rearrangement uses TRBV29-1 and TRBJ2-1; TRBD2 aligns across 12 bases. CDR1 SQVTM and CDR2 ANQGSEA come from the germline V gene. The CDR3 runs 15 residues. The V gene end was trimmed by 6 bases and the J gene end by 6 bases; junction bases not matched to a gene: 9.

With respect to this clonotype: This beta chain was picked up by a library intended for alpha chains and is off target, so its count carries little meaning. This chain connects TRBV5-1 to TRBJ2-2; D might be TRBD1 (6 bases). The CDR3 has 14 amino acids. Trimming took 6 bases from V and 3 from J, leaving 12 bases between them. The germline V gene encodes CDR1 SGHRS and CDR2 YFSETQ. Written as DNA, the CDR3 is TGCGCCAGCACCGGGGACACCCACACCGGGGAGCTGTTTTTT. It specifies CASTGDTHTGELFF.

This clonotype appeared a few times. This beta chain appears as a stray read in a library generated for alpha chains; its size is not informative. CDR3 region: CASSLSGELFF. In nucleotides, the CDR3 is TGTGCCAGCAGCTTATCCGGGGAGCTGTTTTTT. V usage is TRBV3-1 and J usage is TRBJ2-2; D not resolved. CDR1 is LGHDT, CDR2 YNNKEL, per germline (reference sequence). V was clipped by 5 bases and J by 6 bases, with 4 bases between them. The CDR3 consists of 11 residues.

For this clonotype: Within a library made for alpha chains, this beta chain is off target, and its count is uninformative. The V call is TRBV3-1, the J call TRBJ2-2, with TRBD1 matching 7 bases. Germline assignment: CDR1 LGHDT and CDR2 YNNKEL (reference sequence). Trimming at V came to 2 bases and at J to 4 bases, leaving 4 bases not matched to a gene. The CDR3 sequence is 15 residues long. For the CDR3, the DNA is TGTGCCAGCAGCCAAACGGGACAGATCACCGGGGAGCTGTTTTTT. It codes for CASSQTGQITGELFF.

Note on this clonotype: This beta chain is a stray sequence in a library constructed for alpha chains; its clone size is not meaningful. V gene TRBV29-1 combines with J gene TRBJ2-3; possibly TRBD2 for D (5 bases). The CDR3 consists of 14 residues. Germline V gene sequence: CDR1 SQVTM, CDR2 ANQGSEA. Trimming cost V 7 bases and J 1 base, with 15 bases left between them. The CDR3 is CSADRLGGTDTQYF. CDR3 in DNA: TGCAGCGCGGACCGCCTCGGGGGCACAGATACGCAGTATTTT.

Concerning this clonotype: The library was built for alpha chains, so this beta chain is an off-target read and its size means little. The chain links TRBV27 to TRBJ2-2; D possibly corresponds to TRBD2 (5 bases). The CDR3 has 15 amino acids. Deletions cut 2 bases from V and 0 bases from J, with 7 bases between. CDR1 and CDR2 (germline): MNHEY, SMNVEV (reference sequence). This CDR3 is CASSLAGSNTGELFF. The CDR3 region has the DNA TGTGCCAGCAGTTTAGCGGGTTCGAACACCGGGGAGCTGTTTTTT.

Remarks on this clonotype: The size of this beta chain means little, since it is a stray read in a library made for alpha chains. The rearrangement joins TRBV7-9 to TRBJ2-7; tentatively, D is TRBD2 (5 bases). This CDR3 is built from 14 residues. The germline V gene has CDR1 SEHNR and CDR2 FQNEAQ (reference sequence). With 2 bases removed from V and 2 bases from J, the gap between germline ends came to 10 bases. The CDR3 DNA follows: TGTGCCAGCAGCTTAAGGGAGAACACCTACGAGCAGTACTTC. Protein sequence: CASSLRENTYEQYF.

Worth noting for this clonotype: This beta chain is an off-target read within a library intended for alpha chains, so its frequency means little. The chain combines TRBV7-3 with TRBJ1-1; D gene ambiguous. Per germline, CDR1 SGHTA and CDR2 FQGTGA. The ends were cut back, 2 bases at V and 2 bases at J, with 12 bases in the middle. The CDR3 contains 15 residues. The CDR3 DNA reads TGTGCCAGCAGCTTACTCTCAATTAGAAACACTGAAGCTTTCTTT. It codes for CASSLLSIRNTEAFF.

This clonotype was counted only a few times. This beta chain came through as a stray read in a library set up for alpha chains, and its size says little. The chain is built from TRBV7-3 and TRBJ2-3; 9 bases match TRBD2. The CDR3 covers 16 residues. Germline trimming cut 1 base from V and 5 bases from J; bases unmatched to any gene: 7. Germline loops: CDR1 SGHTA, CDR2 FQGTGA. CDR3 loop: CASSLNAGGSGDTQYF. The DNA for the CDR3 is TGTGCCAGCAGCTTAAACGCGGGAGGGTCTGGAGATACGCAGTATTTT.